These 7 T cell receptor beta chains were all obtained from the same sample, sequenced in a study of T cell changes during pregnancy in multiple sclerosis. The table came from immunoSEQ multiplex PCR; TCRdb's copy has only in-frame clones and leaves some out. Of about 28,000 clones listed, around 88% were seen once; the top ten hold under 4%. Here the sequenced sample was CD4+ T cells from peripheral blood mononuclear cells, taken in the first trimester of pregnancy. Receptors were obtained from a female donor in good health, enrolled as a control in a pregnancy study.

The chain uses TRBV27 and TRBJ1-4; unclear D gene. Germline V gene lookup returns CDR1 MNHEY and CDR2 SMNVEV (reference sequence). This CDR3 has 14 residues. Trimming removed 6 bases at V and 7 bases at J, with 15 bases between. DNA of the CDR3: TGTGCCAGCAGGTCCGGGCGGGTCGCTGAAAAACTGTTTTTT. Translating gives CASRSGRVAEKLFF.

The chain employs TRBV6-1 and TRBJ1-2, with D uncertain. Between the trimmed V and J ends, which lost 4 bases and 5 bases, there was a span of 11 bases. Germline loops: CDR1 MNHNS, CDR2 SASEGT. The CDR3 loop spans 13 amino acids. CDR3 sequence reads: CASSVGMGYGYTF. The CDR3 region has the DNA TGTGCCAGCAGTGTGGGCATGGGTTATGGCTACACCTTC.

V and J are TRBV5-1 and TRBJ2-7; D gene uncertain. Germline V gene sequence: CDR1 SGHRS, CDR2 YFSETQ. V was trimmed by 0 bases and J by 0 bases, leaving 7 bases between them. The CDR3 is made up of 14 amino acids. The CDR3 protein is CASSLGGPSYEQYF. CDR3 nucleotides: TGCGCCAGCAGCTTGGGCGGCCCCTCCTACGAGCAGTACTTC.

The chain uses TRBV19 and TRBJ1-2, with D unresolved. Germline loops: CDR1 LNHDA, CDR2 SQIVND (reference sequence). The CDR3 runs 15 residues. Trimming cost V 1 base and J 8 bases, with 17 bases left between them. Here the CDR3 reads CASSIGGFNKVGYTF. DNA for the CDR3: TGTGCCAGTAGTATAGGAGGGTTTAATAAGGTCGGCTACACCTTC.

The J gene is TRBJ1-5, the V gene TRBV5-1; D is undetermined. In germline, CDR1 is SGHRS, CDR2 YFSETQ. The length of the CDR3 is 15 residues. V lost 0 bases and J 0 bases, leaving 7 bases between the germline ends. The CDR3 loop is CASSLGGNSNQPQHF. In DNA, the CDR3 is TGCGCCAGCAGCTTGGGAGGGAATAGCAATCAGCCCCAGCATTTT.

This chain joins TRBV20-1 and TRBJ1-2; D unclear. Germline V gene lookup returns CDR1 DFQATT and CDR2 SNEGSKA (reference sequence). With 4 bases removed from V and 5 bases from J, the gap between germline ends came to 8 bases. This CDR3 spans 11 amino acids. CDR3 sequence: CSATGSYGYTF. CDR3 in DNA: TGCAGTGCTACAGGCAGTTATGGCTACACCTTC.

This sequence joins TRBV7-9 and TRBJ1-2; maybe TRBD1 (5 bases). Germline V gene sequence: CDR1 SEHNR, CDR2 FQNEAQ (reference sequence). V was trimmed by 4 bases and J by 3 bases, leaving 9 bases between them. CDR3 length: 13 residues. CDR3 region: CASSSPGYYGYTF. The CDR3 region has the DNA TGTGCCAGCAGCTCTCCAGGGTACTATGGCTACACCTTC.